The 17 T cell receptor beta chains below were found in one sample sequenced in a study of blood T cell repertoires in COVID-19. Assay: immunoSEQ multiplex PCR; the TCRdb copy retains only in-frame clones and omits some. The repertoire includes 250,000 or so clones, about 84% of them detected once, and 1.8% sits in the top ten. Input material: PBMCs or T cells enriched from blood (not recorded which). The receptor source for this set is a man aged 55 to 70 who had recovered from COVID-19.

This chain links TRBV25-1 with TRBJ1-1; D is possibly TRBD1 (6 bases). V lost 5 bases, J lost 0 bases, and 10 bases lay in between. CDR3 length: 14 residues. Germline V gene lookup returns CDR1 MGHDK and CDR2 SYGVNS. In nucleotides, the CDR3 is TGTGCCAGCAGTCCCGGGACAATGAACACTGAAGCTTTCTTT. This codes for CASSPGTMNTEAFF.

DNA for the CDR3: TGTGCCAGCAGTTACCGACAGGGGCGCGGCTACACCTTC. Protein sequence: CASSYRQGRGYTF. This chain uses TRBV6-5 with TRBJ1-2; 8 positions match TRBD1. The CDR3 is 13 amino acids. Looked up from germline, CDR1 is MNHEY and CDR2 is SVGAGI. Trimming cost V 2 bases and J 8 bases; bases outside gene matches: 4.

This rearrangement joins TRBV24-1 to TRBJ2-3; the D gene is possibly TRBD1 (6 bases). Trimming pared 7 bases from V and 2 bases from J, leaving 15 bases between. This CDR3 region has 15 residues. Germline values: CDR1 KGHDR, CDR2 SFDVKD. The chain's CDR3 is CATSDPGVPTDTQYF. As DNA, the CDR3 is TGTGCCACCAGCGATCCAGGGGTCCCCACAGATACGCAGTATTTT.

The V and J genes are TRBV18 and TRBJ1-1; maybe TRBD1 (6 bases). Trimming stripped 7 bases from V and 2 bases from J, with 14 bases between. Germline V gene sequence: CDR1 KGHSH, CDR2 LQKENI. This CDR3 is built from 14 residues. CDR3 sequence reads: CASFEQGLNTEAFF. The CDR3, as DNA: TGTGCCAGCTTCGAACAGGGTCTCAACACTGAAGCTTTCTTT.

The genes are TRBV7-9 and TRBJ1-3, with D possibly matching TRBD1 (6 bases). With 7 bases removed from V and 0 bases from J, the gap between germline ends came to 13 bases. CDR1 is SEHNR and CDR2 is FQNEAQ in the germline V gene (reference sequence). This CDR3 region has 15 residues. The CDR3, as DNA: TGTGCCAGCAACCCATTAGGGGGCTCTGGAAACACCATATATTTT. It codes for CASNPLGGSGNTIYF.

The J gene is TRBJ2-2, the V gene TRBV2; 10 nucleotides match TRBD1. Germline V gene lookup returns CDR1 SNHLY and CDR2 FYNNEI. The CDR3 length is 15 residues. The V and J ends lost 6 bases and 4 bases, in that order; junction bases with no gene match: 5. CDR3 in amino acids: CASRRQGAVTGELFF. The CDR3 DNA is TGTGCCAGCAGGAGACAGGGGGCGGTCACCGGGGAGCTGTTTTTT.

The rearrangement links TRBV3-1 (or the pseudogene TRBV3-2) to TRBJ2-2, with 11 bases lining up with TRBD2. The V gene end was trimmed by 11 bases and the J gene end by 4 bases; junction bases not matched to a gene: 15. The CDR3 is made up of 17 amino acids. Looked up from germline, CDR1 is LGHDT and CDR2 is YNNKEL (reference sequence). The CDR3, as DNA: TGTGCCGCTGGTCCCTCCTTAGCGGGGGGGCCCACCGGGGAGCTGTTTTTT. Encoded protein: CAAGPSLAGGPTGELFF.

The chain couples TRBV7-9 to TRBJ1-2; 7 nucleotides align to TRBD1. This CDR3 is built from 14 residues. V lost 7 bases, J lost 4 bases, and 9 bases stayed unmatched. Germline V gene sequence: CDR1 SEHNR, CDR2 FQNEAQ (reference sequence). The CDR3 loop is CASTHEQGSYGYTF. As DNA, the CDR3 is TGTGCCAGCACCCATGAACAGGGGTCCTATGGCTACACCTTC.

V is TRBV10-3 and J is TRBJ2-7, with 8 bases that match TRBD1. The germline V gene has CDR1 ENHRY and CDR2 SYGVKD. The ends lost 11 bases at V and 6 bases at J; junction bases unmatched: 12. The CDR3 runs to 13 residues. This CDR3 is CAAEDGQGSEQYF. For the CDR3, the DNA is TGTGCCGCAGAGGATGGACAGGGTAGCGAGCAGTACTTC.

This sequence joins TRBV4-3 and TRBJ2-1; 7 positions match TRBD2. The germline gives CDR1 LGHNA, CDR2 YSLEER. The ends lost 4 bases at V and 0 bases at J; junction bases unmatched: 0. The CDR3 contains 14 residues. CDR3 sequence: CASSPGGSYNEQFF. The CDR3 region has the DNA TGCGCCAGCAGCCCGGGGGGCTCCTACAATGAGCAGTTCTTC.

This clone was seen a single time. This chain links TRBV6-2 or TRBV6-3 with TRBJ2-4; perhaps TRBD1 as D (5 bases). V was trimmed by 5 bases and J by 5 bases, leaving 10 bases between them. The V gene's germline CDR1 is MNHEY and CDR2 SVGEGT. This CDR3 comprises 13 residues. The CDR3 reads CASSGHKENIQYF. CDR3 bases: TGTGCCAGCAGTGGACATAAAGAAAACATTCAGTACTTC.

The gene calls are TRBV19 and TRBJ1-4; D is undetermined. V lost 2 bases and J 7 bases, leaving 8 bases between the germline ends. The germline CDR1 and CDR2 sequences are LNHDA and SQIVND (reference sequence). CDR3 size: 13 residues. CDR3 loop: CASSISLIEKLFF. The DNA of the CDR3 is TGTGCCAGTAGTATAAGCCTGATTGAAAAACTGTTTTTT. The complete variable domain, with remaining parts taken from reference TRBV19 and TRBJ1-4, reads DGGITQSPKYLFRKEGQNVTLSCEQNLNHDAMYWYRQDPGQGLRLIYYSQIVNDFQKGDIAEGYSVSREKKESFPLTVTSAQKNPTAFYLCASSISLIEKLFFGSGTQLSVL.

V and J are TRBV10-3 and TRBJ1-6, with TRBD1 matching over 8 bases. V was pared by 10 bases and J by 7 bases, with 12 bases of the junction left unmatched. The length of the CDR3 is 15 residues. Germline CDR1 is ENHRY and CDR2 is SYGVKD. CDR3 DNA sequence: TGTGCCACCCGACAGGCCCCAGGGGGCAATTCACCCCTCCACTTT. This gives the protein CATRQAPGGNSPLHF.

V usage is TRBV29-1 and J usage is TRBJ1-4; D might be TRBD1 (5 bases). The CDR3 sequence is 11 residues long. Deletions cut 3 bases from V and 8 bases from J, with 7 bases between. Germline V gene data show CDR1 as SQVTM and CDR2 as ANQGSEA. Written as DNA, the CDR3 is TGCAGCGTTGAGCGGGACGAAAAACTGTTTTTT. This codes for CSVERDEKLFF.

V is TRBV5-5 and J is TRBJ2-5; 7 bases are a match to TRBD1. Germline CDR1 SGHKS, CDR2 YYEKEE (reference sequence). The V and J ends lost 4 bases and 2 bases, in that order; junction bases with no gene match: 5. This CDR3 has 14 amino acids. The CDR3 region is CASSLGTAQETQYF. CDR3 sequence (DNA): TGTGCCAGCAGCCTGGGGACAGCACAAGAGACCCAGTACTTC.

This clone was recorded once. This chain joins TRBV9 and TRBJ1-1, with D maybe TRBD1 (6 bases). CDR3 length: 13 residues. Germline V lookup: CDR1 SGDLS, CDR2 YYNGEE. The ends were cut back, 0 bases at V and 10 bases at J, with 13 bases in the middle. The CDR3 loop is CASSVGFQGLAFF. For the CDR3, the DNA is TGTGCCAGCAGCGTAGGGTTCCAGGGGTTAGCTTTCTTT.

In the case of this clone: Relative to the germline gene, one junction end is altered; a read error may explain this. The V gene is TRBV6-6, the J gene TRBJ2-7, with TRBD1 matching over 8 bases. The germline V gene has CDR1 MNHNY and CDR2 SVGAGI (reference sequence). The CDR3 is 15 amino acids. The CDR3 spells CASNVDRGLNYGQYF. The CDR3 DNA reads TGTGCCAGCAACGTCGACAGGGGTTTAAATTACGGGCAGTACTTC.